The clone carrying this TCR beta chain was seen just once. What it recognizes is unknown. Sequencing used immunoSEQ multiplex PCR; TCRdb keeps in-frame clones, though not all of them. The repertoire includes some 82,000 clones, roughly 93% of them detected once, and over 1.3% sits in the top ten. The CDR3 sequence is 13 residues long. The V gene's germline CDR1 is MNHEY and CDR2 SVGAGI. Trimming cost V 4 bases and J 0 bases, with 7 bases left between them. The source of the sample is a study of human versus mouse CDR3 diversity and MHC coevolution. Study results and caveats: On average, humans showed more CDR3 deletions and insertions than mice.

The clonotype was recovered from a person aged 30 to 69 in good health. This chain uses TRBV6-5 with TRBJ2-7, with D uncertain. The source material was naive CD4+ T cells from blood. This sample's subset: CD45RO-negative CD62L-positive naive CD4 T cells. CDR3 sequence reads: CASSLYSSYEQYF. The CDR3 bases are TGTGCCAGCAGTTTATACAGCTCCTACGAGCAGTACTTC.